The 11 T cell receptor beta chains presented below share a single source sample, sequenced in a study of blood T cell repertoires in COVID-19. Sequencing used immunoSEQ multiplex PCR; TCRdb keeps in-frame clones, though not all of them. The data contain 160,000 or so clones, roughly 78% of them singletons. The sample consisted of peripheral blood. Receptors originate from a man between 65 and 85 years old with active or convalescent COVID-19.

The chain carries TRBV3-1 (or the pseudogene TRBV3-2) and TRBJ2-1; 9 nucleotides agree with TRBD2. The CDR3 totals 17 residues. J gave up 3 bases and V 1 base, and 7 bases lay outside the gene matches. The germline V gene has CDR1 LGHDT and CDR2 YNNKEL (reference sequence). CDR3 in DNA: TGTGCCAGCAGCCAAGGGGTTCTAGCGGGGTACTACAATGAGCAGTTCTTC. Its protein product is CASSQGVLAGYYNEQFF.

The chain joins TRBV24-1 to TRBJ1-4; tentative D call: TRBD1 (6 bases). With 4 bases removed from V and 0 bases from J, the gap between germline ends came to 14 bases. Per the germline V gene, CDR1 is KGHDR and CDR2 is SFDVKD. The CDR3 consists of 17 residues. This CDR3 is CATSDLWTDSTNEKLFF. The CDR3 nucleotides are TGTGCCACCAGTGACCTATGGACAGATTCAACTAATGAAAAACTGTTTTTT.

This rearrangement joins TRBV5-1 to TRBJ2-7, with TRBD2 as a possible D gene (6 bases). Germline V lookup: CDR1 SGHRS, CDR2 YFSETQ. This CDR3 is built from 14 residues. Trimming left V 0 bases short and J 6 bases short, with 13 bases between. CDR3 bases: TGCGCCAGCAGCTTGGGTGGCTTGGGGGGCGAGCAGTACTTC. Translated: CASSLGGLGGEQYF. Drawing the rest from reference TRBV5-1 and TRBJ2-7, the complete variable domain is KAGVTQTPRYLIKTRGQQVTLSCSPISGHRSVSWYQQTPGQGLQFLFEYFSETQRNKGNFPGRFSGRQFSNSRSEMNVSTLELGDSALYLCASSLGGLGGEQYFGPGTRLTVT.

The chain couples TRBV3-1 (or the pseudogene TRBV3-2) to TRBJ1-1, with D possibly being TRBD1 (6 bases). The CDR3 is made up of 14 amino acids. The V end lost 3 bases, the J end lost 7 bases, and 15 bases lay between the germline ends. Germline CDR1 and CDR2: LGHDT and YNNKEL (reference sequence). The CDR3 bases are TGTGCCAGCAGCCAGGCAGGGGCCCTTTATGAAGCTTTCTTT. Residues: CASSQAGALYEAFF.

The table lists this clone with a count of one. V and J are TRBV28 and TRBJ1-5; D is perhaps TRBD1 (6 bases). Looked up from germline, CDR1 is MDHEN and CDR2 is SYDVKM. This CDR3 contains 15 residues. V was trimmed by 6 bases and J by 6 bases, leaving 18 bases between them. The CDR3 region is CASRTPQGKSQPQHF. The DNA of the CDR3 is TGTGCCAGCAGGACTCCCCAGGGGAAGTCTCAGCCCCAGCATTTT.

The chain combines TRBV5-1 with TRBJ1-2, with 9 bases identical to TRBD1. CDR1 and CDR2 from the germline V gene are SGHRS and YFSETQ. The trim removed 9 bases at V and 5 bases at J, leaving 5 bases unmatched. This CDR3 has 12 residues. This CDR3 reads CATGQGRYGYTF. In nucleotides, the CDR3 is TGCGCCACGGGACAGGGAAGGTATGGCTACACCTTC.

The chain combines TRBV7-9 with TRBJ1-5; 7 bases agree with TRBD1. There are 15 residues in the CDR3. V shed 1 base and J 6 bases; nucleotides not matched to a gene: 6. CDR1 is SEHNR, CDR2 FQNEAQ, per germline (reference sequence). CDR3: CASSLGAGGTQPQHF. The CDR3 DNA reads TGTGCCAGCAGCTTAGGGGCAGGGGGGACTCAGCCCCAGCATTTT.

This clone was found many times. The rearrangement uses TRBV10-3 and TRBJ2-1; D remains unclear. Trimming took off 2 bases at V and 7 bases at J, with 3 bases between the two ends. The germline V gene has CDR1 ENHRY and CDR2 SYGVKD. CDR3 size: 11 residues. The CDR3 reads CAISETNEQFF. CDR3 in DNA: TGTGCCATCAGTGAGACTAATGAGCAGTTCTTC.

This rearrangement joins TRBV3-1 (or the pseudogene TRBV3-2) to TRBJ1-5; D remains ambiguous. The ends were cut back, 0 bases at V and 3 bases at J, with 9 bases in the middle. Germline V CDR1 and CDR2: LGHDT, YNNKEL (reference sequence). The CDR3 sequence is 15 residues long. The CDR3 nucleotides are TGTGCCAGCAGCCAAGATACACAGCCCAATCAGCCCCAGCATTTT. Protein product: CASSQDTQPNQPQHF.

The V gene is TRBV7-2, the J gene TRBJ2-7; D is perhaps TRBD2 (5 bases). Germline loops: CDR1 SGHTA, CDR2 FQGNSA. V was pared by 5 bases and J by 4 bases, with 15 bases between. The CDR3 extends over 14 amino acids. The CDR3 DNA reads TGTGCCAGCAGCCCCCGACGGGATGCTTACGAGCAGTACTTC. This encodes CASSPRRDAYEQYF.

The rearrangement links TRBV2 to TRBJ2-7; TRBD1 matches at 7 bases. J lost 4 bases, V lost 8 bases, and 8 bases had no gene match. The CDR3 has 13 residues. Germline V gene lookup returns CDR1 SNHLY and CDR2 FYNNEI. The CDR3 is CASRGTDMYEQYF. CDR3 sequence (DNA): TGTGCCAGCCGTGGGACAGACATGTACGAGCAGTACTTC.